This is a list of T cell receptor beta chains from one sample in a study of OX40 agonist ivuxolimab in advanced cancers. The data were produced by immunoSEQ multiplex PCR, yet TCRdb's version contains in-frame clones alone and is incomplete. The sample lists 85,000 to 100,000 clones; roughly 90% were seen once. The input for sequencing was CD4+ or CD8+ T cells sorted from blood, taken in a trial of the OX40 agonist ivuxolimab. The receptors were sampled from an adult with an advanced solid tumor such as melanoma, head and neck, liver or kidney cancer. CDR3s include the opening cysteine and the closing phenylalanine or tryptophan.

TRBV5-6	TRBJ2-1	CASSFPSGSGNEQFF
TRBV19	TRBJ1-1	CASRGTGLNTEAFF
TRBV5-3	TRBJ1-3	CARSLDLSGNTIYF
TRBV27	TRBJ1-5	CARTWTGLMPQHF
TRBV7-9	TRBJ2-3	CASSLVASGRSMQYF
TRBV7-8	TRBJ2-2	CASSLYPRAGELFF
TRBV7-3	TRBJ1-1	CASSPQGISTEAFF
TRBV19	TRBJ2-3	CASSMGADTDTQYF
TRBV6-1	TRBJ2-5	CASREQETQYF
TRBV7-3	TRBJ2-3	CASSVLGVPTDTQYF
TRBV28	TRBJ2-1	CASIERGGGINEQFF
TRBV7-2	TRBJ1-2	CASSLAVQGGGYTF
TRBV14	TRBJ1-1	CASSGGMNTEAFF
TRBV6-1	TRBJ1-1	CASSEFRGVGTEAFF
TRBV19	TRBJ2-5	CASRGETETQYF
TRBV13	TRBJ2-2	CASSLASGVDTGELFF
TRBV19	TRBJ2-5	CASSIPYETQYF
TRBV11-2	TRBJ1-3	CASSSDRGFSGNTIYF
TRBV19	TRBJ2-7	CASSIGAGYEQYF
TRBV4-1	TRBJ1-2	CASSQAGGGSGYTF
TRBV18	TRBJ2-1	CASSPSTSGGLNEQFF
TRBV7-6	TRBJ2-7	CASSLVPDFQYF
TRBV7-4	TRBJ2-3	CASSLGDKGADTQYF
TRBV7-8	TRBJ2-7	CASSLGGDFYEQYF
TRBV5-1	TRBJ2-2	CASSLAQPTRTGELFF
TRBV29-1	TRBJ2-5	CSVVDNLGQETQYF
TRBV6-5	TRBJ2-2	CASSLRYTGELFF
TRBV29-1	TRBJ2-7	CSVTSGISYEQYF
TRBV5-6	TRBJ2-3	CASSLLSDTQYF
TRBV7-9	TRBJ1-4	CASSFGQAINEKLFF
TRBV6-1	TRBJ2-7	CASKPGTTQEQYF
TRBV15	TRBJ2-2	CATSRGLRVHGELFF
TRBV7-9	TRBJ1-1	CASSRIGVEAFF
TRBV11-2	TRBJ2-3	CASSLGGMRTDTQYF
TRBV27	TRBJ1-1	CASSIQGLNTEAFF
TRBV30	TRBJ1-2	CAWSVVRVPLHGYTF
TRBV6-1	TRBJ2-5	CASSERQGVGETQYF
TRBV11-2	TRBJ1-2	CASSFTIARRTGVNYGYTF
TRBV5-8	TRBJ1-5	CASSRGPWQPQHF
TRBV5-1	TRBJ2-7	CASSLQGELNEQYF
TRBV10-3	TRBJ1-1	CAISDTWPNTEAFF
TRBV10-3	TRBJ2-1	CAAGADTSRNEQFF
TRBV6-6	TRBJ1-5	CASSYGRNNQPQHF
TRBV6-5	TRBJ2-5	CASSTGFGQETQYF
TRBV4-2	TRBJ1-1	CASSQDAQGMNTEAFF
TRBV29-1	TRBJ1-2	CSAAGDLFYTF
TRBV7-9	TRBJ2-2	CASSTPGQGAAGELFF
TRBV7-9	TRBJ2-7	CASSSRTGYTYEQYF
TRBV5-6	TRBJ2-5	CASLKREGRQETQYF
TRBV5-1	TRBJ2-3	CASSNGDKQRAGTQYF
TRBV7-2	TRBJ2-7	CASSLGGTGQGNGEQYF
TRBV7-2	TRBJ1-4	CASSLNFRVSATNEKLFF
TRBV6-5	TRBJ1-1	CASSLQDRITEAFF